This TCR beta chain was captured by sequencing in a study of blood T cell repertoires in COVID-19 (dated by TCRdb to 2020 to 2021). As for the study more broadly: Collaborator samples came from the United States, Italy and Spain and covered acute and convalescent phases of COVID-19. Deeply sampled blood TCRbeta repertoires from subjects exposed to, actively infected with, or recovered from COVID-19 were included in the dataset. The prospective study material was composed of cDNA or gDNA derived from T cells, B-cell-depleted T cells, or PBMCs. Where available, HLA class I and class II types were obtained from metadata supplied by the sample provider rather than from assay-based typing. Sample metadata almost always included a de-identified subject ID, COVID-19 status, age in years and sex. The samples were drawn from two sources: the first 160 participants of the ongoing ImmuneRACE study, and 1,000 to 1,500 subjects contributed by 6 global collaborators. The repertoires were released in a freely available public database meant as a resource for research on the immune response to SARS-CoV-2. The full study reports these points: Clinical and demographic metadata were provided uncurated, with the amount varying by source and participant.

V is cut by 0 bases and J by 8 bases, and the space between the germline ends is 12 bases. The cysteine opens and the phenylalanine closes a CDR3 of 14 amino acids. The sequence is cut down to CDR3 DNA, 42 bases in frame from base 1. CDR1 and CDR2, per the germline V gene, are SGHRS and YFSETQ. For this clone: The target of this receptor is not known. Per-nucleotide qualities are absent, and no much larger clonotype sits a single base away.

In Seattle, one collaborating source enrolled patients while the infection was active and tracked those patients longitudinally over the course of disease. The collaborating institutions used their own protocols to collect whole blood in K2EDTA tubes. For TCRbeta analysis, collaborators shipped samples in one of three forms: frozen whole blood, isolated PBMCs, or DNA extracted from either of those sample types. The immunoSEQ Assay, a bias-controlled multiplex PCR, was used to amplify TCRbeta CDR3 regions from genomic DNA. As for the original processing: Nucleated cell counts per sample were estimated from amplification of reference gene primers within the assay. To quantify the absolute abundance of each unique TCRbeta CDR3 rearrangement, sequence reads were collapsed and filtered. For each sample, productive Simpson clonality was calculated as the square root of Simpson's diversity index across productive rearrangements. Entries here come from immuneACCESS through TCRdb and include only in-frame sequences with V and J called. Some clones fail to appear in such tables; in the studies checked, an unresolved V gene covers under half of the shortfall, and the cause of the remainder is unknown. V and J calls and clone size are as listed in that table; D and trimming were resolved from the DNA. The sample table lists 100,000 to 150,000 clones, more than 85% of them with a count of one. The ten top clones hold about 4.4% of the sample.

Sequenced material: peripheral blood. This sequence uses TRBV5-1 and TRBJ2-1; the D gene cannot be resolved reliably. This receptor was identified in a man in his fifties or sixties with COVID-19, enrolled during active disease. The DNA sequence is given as TGCGCCAGCAGCTTGGAATCCGAGCGCCATGAGCAGTTCTTC. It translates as CASSLESERHEQFF. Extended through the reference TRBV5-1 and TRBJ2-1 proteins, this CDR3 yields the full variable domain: KAGVTQTPRYLIKTRGQQVTLSCSPISGHRSVSWYQQTPGQGLQFLFEYFSETQRNKGNFPGRFSGRQFSNSRSEMNVSTLELGDSALYLCASSLESERHEQFFGPGTRLTVL.